This T cell receptor beta chain appears in the sequencing data of a study of cytomegalovirus exposure and HLA in healthy donors. This clone was counted only a few times. Its specificity is not known. With 60 Vbeta and 13 Jbeta primers, the PCR was carried out. Produced via immunoSEQ multiplex PCR; TCRdb's table is partial and in-frame only. The top ten clones hold approximately 1.8% of a sample with fewer than 200,000 clones, about 70% of them seen once. Study-level results: At a 0.05 false discovery rate, a later analysis found approximately 15,000 TCR beta sequences to be associated with HLA alleles. Researchers reported in a later analysis that common viral pathogens appeared linked to several top clusters. There were about 160 TCR beta chains listed as cytomegalovirus-associated.

V was trimmed by 6 bases and J by 4 bases, leaving 13 bases between them. CDR1 is MNHEY and CDR2 is SMNVEV in the germline V gene (reference sequence). This CDR3 region has 13 residues. The material sequenced was PBMCs. The V and J genes are TRBV27 and TRBJ2-7; a weak D match, TRBD1 (5 bases). The receptor comes from a woman aged 30 to 39 in good health and CMV-seronegative. The CDR3 bases are TGTGCCAGCAGGCCAGGGCACTCGTACGAGCAGTACTTC. This sequence encodes CASRPGHSYEQYF.